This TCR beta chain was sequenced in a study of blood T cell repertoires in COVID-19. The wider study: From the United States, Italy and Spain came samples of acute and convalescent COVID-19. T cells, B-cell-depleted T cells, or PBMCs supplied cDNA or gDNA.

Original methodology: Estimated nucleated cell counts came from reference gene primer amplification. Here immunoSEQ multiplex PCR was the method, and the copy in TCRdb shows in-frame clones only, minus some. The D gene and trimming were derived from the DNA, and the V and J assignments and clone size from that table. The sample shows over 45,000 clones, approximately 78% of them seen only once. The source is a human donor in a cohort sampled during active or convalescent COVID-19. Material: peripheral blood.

CDR3 sequence reads: CASSLAGGKNTEAFF. In DNA form, the CDR3 reads TGTGCCAGCAGTCTGGCAGGGGGTAAGAACACTGAAGCTTTCTTT. The chain recombines TRBV2 with TRBJ1-1, with TRBD1 matching over 7 bases. Germline V gene lookup returns CDR1 SNHLY and CDR2 FYNNEI. The J segment lost 1 base and the V segment lost 5 bases, leaving 7 bases of the junction unmatched. CDR3 length equals 15 residues.